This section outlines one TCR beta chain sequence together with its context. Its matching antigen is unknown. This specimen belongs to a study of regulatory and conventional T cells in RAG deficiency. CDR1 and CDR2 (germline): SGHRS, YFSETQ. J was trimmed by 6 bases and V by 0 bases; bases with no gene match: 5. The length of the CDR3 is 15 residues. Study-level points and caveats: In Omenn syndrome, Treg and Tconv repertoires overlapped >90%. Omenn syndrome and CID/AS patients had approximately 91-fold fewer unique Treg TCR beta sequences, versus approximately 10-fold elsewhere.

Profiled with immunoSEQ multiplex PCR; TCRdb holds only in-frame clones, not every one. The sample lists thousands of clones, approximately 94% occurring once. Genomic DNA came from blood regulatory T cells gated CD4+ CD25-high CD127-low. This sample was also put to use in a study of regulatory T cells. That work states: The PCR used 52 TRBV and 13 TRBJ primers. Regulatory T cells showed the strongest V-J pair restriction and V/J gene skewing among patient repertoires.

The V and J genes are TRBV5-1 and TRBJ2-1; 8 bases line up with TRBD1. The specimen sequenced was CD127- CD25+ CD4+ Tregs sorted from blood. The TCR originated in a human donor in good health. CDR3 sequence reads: CASSLDRGLSNEQFF. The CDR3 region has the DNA TGCGCCAGCAGCTTGGACAGGGGGTTGAGCAATGAGCAGTTCTTC.